One sample yielded the 15 T cell receptor beta chains listed below, sequenced in a study of OX40 agonist ivuxolimab in advanced cancers. Clones were sequenced by immunoSEQ multiplex PCR, and TCRdb holds only the in-frame ones, with some missing. The data show approximately 82,000 clones, roughly 81% seen once. This specimen consisted of CD4+ or CD8+ T cells sorted from blood, obtained in a trial of the OX40 agonist ivuxolimab. The origin of the receptors is an adult with an advanced solid tumor such as melanoma, head and neck, liver or kidney cancer.

This chain connects TRBV2 to TRBJ2-7; D ambiguous. CDR3 length equals 11 residues. V dropped 6 bases and J dropped 2 bases, with 5 bases sitting between them. Germline V gene lookup returns CDR1 SNHLY and CDR2 FYNNEI. The CDR3 sequence: CASRTTYEQYF. The CDR3 DNA reads as TGTGCCAGCAGGACGACCTACGAGCAGTACTTC. The whole variable domain, remainder taken from reference TRBV2 and TRBJ2-7, is EPEVTQTPSHQVTQMGQEVILRCVPISNHLYFYWYRQILGQKVEFLVSFYNNEISEKSEIFDDQFSVERPDGSNFTLKIRSTKLEDSAMYFCASRTTYEQYFGPGTRLTVT.

The chain links TRBV18 to TRBJ2-3; TRBD2 aligns across 8 bases. The V and J ends lost 2 bases and 3 bases, in that order; junction bases with no gene match: 7. CDR1 is KGHSH, CDR2 LQKENI, per germline. The CDR3 covers 16 residues. The CDR3 sequence is CASSPFREGRTDTQYF. The DNA of the CDR3 is TGTGCCAGCTCACCATTCCGGGAGGGCCGTACAGATACGCAGTATTTT.

As concerns this clone: A read error may produce the germline difference seen at one junction end. The chain couples TRBV5-8 to TRBJ2-7, with D unresolved. The germline CDR1 and CDR2 sequences are SGHTS and YDEGEE. The CDR3 loop spans 16 amino acids. CDR3 sequence: CASSQAHVGEGYEQYF. DNA of the CDR3: TGCGCCAGCAGCCAAGCCCACGTGGGCGAAGGCTACGAGCAGTACTTC.

The chain has TRBV19 and TRBJ1-5, with TRBD1 as a possible D gene (5 bases). This CDR3 comprises 15 residues. Between the trimmed V and J ends, which lost 1 base and 7 bases, there was a span of 14 bases. Germline loops: CDR1 LNHDA, CDR2 SQIVND (reference sequence). The CDR3 is CASSIGVGVWQPQHF. The CDR3 nucleotides are TGTGCCAGTAGTATAGGCGTAGGGGTCTGGCAGCCCCAGCATTTT.

The V call is TRBV7-8, the J call TRBJ1-1, with D perhaps TRBD1 (5 bases). V dropped 3 bases and J dropped 0 bases, with 11 bases sitting between them. The germline V gene encodes CDR1 SGHVS and CDR2 FQNEAQ. The CDR3 contains 15 residues. The CDR3 is CASSFMGHLNTEAFF. In nucleotides, the CDR3 is TGTGCCAGCAGCTTTATGGGGCATCTGAACACTGAAGCTTTCTTT. The full variable domain, completed using reference TRBV7-8 and TRBJ1-1, is GAGVSQSPRYKVAKRGQDVALRCDPISGHVSLFWYQQALGQGPEFLTYFQNEAQLDKSGLPSDRFFAERPEGSVSTLKIQRTQQEDSAVYLCASSFMGHLNTEAFFGQGTRLTVV.

V and J are TRBV7-2 and TRBJ2-7; D call uncertain. This CDR3 is 13 amino acids long. V was shortened by 2 bases and J by 5 bases, with 10 bases between the two germline ends. Germline lookup yields CDR1 SGHTA and CDR2 FQGNSA. In nucleotides, the CDR3 is TGTGCCAGCAGCTTACGACCCATGAACGAGCAGTACTTC. Translating gives CASSLRPMNEQYF. Full variable domain (outside the CDR3, taken from reference TRBV7-2 and TRBJ2-7): GAGVSQSPSNKVTEKGKDVELRCDPISGHTALYWYRQSLGQGLEFLIYFQGNSAPDKSGLPSDRFSAERTGGSVSTLTIQRTQQEDSAVYLCASSLRPMNEQYFGPGTRLTVT.

The chain carries TRBV6-5 and TRBJ2-5, with D hard to call. From germline, CDR1 is MNHEY and CDR2 SVGAGI. The germline V and J ends were trimmed by 2 bases and 6 bases, with 7 bases remaining between them. CDR3 size: 12 residues. The DNA of the CDR3 is TGTGCCAGCAGTTACCCTGGAAAGACCCAGTACTTC. Translating gives CASSYPGKTQYF.

The CDR3: CASSLGRAGNEQFF. The CDR3 region has the DNA TGTGCCAGCAGCTTAGGGAGGGCTGGCAATGAGCAGTTCTTC. The V gene is TRBV11-2, the J gene TRBJ2-1, with D perhaps matching TRBD2 (6 bases). Deletions cut 1 base from V and 6 bases from J, with 10 bases between. Germline values: CDR1 SGHAT, CDR2 FQNNGV. This CDR3 has 14 amino acids. The variable domain in full, with the rest retrieved from reference TRBV11-2 and TRBJ2-1, is EAGVAQSPRYKIIEKRQSVAFWCNPISGHATLYWYQQILGQGPKLLIQFQNNGVVDDSQLPKDRFSAERLKGVDSTLKIQPAKLEDSAVYLCASSLGRAGNEQFFGPGTRLTVL.

V usage is TRBV28 and J usage is TRBJ1-2; a possible D gene is TRBD1 (6 bases). Trimming cost V 3 bases and J 8 bases, with 16 bases left between them. This CDR3 spans 14 amino acids. Germline CDR1 MDHEN, CDR2 SYDVKM. CDR3 in amino acids: CASSLGQQVGGYTF. The CDR3, as DNA: TGTGCCAGCAGTTTGGGACAACAGGTGGGAGGCTACACCTTC.

This clone was counted between two and nine times. This rearrangement joins TRBV29-1 to TRBJ1-2; TRBD1 matches at 10 bases. CDR1 is SQVTM and CDR2 is ANQGSEA in the germline V gene. V gave up 5 bases and J gave up 3 bases; unmatched junction bases: 6. The CDR3 extends over 14 amino acids. The CDR3 protein is CSVQGTGAHYGYTF. The CDR3 coding sequence is TGCAGCGTTCAGGGGACAGGGGCCCACTATGGCTACACCTTC.

The CDR3 loop is CASSQDLTRMMVPQHF. CDR3 DNA: TGCGCCAGCAGCCAAGATCTGACCCGGATGATGGTGCCCCAGCATTTT. This chain connects TRBV4-3 to TRBJ1-5; D ambiguous. Per the germline V gene, CDR1 is LGHNA and CDR2 is YSLEER. V lost 0 bases and J 9 bases, leaving 18 bases between the germline ends. This CDR3 comprises 16 residues.

The chain has TRBV5-8 and TRBJ2-7; 9 bases are a match to TRBD1. This CDR3 is built from 15 residues. J lost 5 bases, V lost 2 bases, and 8 bases had no gene match. Looked up from germline, CDR1 is SGHTS and CDR2 is YDEGEE. The CDR3 DNA is TGTGCCAGCAGCTTATCTCCGGGACAGGGCCACGAGCAGTACTTC. Translation: CASSLSPGQGHEQYF.

The chain carries TRBV7-9 and TRBJ1-2; TRBD1 agrees at 8 bases. The CDR3 runs to 11 residues. Germline CDR1 is SEHNR and CDR2 is FQNEAQ (reference sequence). The V segment lost 3 bases and the J segment 12 bases; nucleotides outside the gene matches: 3. The CDR3 sequence: CASSLGQAHTF. The CDR3 bases are TGTGCCAGCAGCTTGGGACAGGCTCACACCTTC.

This rearrangement joins TRBV30 to TRBJ2-2, with D unresolved. With 2 bases removed from V and 1 base from J, the gap between germline ends came to 5 bases. The CDR3 contains 13 residues. Germline loops: CDR1 GTSNPN, CDR2 SVGIG (reference sequence). CDR3 loop: CAWSLQNTGELFF. DNA of the CDR3: TGTGCCTGGAGTCTACAGAACACCGGGGAGCTGTTTTTT.

V is TRBV11-3 and J is TRBJ2-5; no firm D call. This CDR3 has 14 residues. The V gene's germline CDR1 is SGHNT and CDR2 YENEEA. V gave up 0 bases and J gave up 3 bases, with 8 bases separating them. The DNA of the CDR3 is TGTGCCAGCAGCTTAGAGGGTAGGGAAGAGACCCAGTACTTC. It is translated as CASSLEGREETQYF.